This TCR beta chain was captured by sequencing in a study of cytomegalovirus exposure and HLA in healthy donors. General observations from the study: There were several of the most significant clusters that appeared linked to common viral pathogens in a later analysis. Analyzed later, association rates of TCRs varied across HLA loci, with DRB1 most and HLA-C fewest.

PCR used 60 Vbeta primers and 13 Jbeta primers. Produced via immunoSEQ multiplex PCR; TCRdb's table is partial and in-frame only. The data show 60,000 to 70,000 clones, about 80% seen once. V shed 3 bases and J shed 2 bases, with 11 bases lying between them. CDR1 MGHRA and CDR2 YSYEKL come from the germline V gene. The CDR3 is 14 residues long. With regard to this clone: Its specificity is unknown.

Sequencing was performed on PBMCs. V and J are TRBV4-1 and TRBJ2-7, with D perhaps matching TRBD2 (5 bases). The source is a woman between 25 and 40 years old in good health and CMV-seronegative. The CDR3, as DNA: TGCGCCAGCAGCCAGGCCGACGGGGCCTACGAGCAGTACTTC. Amino acid sequence: CASSQADGAYEQYF.